What follows are 8 T cell receptor beta chains derived from one specimen sequenced in a study of shared clonotypes between healthy human individuals. Some clones are missing from TCRdb's copy, which holds only in-frame ones; the method was immunoSEQ multiplex PCR. The data contain about 2.4 million clones, just over 90% of them singletons. Sequenced material: naive CD4+ T cells sorted from blood. Subset indicated: CD45RA+ positively selected. All receptors come from a man between 18 and 35 years old in good health.

The V and J genes are TRBV11-2 and TRBJ1-2, with D uncertain. V was clipped by 5 bases and J by 4 bases, with 14 bases between them. Per germline, CDR1 SGHAT and CDR2 FQNNGV. The CDR3 covers 14 residues. In DNA, the CDR3 is TGTGCCAGCAGCCCCGACTGGACCCCCTATGGCTACACCTTC. Amino acids: CASSPDWTPYGYTF.

The chain is built from TRBV6-5 and TRBJ1-1, with TRBD1 identical over 9 bases. Germline-derived CDR1 and CDR2 are MNHEY and SVGAGI. J lost 7 bases, V lost 0 bases, and 6 bases had no gene match. This CDR3 is 15 amino acids long. The DNA for the CDR3 is TGTGCCAGCAGTTACTCGGGGACAGGGTCTAATGAAGCTTTCTTT. Protein: CASSYSGTGSNEAFF.

The chain couples TRBV5-4 to TRBJ2-1; a possible D gene is TRBD1 (5 bases). The CDR3 totals 16 residues. From germline, CDR1 is SGHNT and CDR2 YYREEE (reference sequence). Trimming removed 0 bases from V and 7 bases from J, with 17 bases in between. This CDR3 reads CASSLGGGLGPNEQFF. In nucleotides, the CDR3 is TGTGCCAGCAGCTTGGGGGGCGGCCTTGGGCCAAATGAGCAGTTCTTC. The whole variable domain, remainder taken from reference TRBV5-4 and TRBJ2-1, is ETGVTQSPTHLIKTRGQQVTLRCSSQSGHNTVSWYQQALGQGPQFIFQYYREEENGRGNFPPRFSGLQFPNYSSELNVNALELDDSALYLCASSLGGGLGPNEQFFGPGTRLTVL.

The chain couples TRBV5-1 to TRBJ2-5; 7 bases are shared with TRBD2. This CDR3 has 15 amino acids. Germline V lookup: CDR1 SGHRS, CDR2 YFSETQ. Trimming removed 4 bases from V and 1 base from J; junction bases left unmatched: 7. This CDR3 is CASSRNSGSQETQYF. The CDR3 DNA reads TGCGCCAGCAGCAGGAATAGCGGGTCCCAAGAGACCCAGTACTTC. Together with reference TRBV5-1 and TRBJ2-5, the CDR3 gives the full variable domain: KAGVTQTPRYLIKTRGQQVTLSCSPISGHRSVSWYQQTPGQGLQFLFEYFSETQRNKGNFPGRFSGRQFSNSRSEMNVSTLELGDSALYLCASSRNSGSQETQYFGPGTRLLVL.

This chain joins TRBV30 and TRBJ1-1; D gene ambiguous. The germline CDR1 and CDR2 sequences are GTSNPN and SVGIG (reference sequence). V was shortened by 1 base and J by 6 bases, with 12 bases between the two germline ends. The CDR3 has 13 residues. DNA of the CDR3: TGTGCCTGGAGTGCCTCAAACTCGGCTGAAGCTTTCTTT. It specifies CAWSASNSAEAFF.

The chain carries TRBV10-3 and TRBJ2-5, with 7 bases aligning to TRBD2. This CDR3 is built from 15 residues. The trim removed 5 bases at V and 5 bases at J, leaving 11 bases unmatched. Germline values: CDR1 ENHRY, CDR2 SYGVKD. CDR3 region: CAISPPSGARETQYF. CDR3 in DNA: TGTGCCATCAGTCCCCCGAGCGGGGCTCGGGAGACCCAGTACTTC.

Turning to this clone: Additional DNA sequences in this sample encode the identical CDR3. V and J are TRBV10-3 and TRBJ1-1; D remains unclear. The CDR3 has 14 amino acids. With 3 bases removed from V and 2 bases from J, the gap between germline ends came to 10 bases. The germline V gene encodes CDR1 ENHRY and CDR2 SYGVKD. The CDR3 loop reads CAISEGGGNTEAFF. The CDR3 DNA sequence: TGTGCCATCAGTGAAGGCGGCGGAAACACTGAAGCTTTCTTT.

For this clone: Other DNA variants within this sample encode the same CDR3. This chain links TRBV6-5 with TRBJ1-1; D not certain. Per germline, CDR1 MNHEY and CDR2 SVGAGI. The CDR3 is made up of 15 amino acids. V shed 2 bases and J shed 1 base, with 11 bases lying between them. As DNA, the CDR3 is TGTGCCAGCAGTTACGGCCGCCTGGGGAACACTGAAGCTTTCTTT. Residues: CASSYGRLGNTEAFF.